This T cell receptor beta chain derives from a study of immune evolution from preneoplasia to lung adenocarcinoma. On the study more broadly: HLA loss of heterozygosity: under 7.5% AIS, about 15% MIA, about 35% ADC, none AAH.

Sequenced by immunoSEQ multiplex PCR; TCRdb stores in-frame clones only, minus some. The sample carries about 6,600 clones, over 75% recorded once. Patient tissue came from resections in Japan or China, 2014–2017. This clone was seen once. Its specificity is unknown. Study-level results: Normal lung had highest clonality; later lesions appeared denser, more diverse.

The CDR3 is 12 amino acids. The V gene lost 5 bases and the J gene lost 3 bases, with 7 bases spanning the gap. Germline V lookup: CDR1 SGHVS, CDR2 FQNEAQ. This sequence joins TRBV7-8 and TRBJ1-2; D possibly corresponds to TRBD1 (5 bases). The specimen sequenced was FFPE lung adenocarcinoma in situ tissue. This receptor was obtained from a person between 60 and 79 years old with lung adenocarcinoma. The CDR3 nucleotides are TGTGCCAGCAGCCGCAGGGACTATGGCTACACCTTC. Its translation: CASSRRDYGYTF.